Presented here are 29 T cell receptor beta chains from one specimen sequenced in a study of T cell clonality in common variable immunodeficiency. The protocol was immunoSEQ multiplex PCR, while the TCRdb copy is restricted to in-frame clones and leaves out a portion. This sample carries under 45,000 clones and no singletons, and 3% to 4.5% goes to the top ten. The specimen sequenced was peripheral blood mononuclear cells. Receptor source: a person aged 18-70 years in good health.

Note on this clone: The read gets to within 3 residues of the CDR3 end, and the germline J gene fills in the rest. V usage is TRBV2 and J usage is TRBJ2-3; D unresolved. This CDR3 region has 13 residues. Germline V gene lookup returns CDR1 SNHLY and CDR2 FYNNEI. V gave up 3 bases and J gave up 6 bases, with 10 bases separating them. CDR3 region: CASSDLQRDTQYF. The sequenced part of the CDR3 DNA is TGTGCCAGCAGTGATCTTCAGAGGGATACG.

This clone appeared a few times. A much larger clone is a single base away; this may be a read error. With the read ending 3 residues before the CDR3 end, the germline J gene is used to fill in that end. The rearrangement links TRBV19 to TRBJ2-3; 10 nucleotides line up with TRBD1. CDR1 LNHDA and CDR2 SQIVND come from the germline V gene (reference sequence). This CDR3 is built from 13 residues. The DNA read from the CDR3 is TGTGCCAGTAGTGACGACAGGGGGCAGCCG. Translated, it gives CASSDDRGQP. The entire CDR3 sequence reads CASSDDRGQPQYF. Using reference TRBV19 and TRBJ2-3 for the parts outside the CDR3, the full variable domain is DGGITQSPKYLFRKEGQNVTLSCEQNLNHDAMYWYRQDPGQGLRLIYYSQIVNDFQKGDIAEGYSVSREKKESFPLTVTSAQKNPTAFYLCASSDDRGQPQYFGPGTRLTVL.

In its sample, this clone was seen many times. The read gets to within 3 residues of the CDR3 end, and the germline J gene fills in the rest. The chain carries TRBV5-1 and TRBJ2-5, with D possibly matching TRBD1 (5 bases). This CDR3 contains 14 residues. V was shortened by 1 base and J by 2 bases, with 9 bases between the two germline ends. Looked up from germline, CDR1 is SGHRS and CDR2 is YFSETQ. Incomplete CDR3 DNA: TGCGCCAGCAGCTTGTTGGGGCTACAAGAGACC. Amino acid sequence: CASSLLGLQET. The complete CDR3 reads CASSLLGLQETQYF.

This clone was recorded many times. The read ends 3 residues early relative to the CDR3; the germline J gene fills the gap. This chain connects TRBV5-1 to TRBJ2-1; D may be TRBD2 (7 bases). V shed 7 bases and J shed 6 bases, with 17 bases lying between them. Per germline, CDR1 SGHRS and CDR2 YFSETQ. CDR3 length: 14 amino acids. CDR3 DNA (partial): TGCGCCAGCGGCACCTTTGCGGGGGCCAATGAG. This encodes CASGTFAGANE. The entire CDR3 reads CASGTFAGANEQFF.

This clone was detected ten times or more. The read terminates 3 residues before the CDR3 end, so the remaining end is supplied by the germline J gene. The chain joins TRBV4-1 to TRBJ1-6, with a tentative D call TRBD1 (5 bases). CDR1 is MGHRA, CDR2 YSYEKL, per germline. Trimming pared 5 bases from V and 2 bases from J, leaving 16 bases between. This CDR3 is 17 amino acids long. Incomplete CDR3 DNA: TGCGCCAGCAGCTCACTGGACATGATCGCCTATAATTCACCC. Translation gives CASSSLDMIAYNSP. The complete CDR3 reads CASSSLDMIAYNSPLHF.

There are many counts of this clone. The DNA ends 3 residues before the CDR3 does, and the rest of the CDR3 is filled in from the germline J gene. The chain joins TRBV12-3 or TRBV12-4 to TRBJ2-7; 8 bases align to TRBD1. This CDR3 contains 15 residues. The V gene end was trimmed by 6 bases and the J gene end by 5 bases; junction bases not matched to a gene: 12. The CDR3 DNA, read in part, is TGTGCCAGCAGGGGGGTGGGGGGACAGGTCCACGAG. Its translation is CASRGVGGQVHE. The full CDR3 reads CASRGVGGQVHEQYF.

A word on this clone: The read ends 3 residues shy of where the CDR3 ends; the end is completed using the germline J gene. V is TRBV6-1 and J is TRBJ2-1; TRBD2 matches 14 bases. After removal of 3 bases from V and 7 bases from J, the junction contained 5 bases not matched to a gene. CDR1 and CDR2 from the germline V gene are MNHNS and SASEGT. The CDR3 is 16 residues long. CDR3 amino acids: CASSERGLAGENEQFF. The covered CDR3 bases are TGTGCCAGCAGTGAGCGGGGACTAGCGGGAGAAAATGAG.

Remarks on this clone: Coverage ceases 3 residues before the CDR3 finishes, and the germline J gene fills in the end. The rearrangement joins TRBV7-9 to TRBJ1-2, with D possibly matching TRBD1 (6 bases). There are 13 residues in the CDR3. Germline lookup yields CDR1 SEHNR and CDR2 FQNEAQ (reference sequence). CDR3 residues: CASSSLLGGDYTF. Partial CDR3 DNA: TGTGCCAGCAGCAGCCTACTAGGGGGTGAC.

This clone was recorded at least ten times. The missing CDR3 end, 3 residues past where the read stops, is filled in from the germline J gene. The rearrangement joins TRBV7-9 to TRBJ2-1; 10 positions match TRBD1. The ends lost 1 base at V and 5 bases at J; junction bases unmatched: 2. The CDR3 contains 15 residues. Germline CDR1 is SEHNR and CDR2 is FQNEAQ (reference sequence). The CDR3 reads CASSLVTGGHNEQFF. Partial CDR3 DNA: TGTGCCAGCAGCTTAGTGACAGGGGGCCACAATGAG.

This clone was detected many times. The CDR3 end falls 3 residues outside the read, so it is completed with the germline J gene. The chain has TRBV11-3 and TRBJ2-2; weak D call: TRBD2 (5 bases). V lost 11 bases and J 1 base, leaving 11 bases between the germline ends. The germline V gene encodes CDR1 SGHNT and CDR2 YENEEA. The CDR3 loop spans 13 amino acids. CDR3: CASGLGNTGELFF. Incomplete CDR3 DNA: TGTGCCTCTGGACTCGGGAACACCGGGGAG.

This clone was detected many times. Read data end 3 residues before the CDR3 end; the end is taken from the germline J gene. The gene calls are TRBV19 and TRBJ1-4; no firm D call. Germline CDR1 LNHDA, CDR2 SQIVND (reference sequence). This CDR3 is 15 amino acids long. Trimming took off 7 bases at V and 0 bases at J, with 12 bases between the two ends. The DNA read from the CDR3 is TGTGCCAGTAAAAGGGCAGCTACAACTAATGAAAAA. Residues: CASKRAATTNEK. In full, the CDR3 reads CASKRAATTNEKLFF.

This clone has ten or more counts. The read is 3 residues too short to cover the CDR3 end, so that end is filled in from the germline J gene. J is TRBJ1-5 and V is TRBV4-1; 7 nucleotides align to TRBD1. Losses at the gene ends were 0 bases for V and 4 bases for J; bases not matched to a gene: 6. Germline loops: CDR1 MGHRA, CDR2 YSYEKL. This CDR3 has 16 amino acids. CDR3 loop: CASSQDNRGANQPQHF. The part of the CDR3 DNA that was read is TGCGCCAGCAGCCAAGATAACAGGGGAGCGAATCAGCCC.

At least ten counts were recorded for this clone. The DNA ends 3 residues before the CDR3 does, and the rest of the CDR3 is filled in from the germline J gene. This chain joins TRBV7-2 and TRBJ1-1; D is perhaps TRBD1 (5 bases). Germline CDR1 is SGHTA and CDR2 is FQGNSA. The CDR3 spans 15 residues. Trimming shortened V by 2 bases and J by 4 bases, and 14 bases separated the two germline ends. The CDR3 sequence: CASSLNPRAVTEAFF. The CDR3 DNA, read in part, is TGTGCCAGCAGCTTAAACCCCAGGGCAGTCACTGAA.

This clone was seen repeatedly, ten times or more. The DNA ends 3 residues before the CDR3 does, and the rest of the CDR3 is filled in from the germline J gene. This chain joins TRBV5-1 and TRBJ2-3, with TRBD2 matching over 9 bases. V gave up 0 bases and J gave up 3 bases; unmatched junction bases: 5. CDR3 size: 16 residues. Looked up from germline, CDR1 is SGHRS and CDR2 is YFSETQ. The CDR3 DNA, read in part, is TGCGCCAGCAGCTTGGCGCGGCTAGCGGGGACAGATACG. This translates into CASSLARLAGTDT. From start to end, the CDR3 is CASSLARLAGTDTQYF.

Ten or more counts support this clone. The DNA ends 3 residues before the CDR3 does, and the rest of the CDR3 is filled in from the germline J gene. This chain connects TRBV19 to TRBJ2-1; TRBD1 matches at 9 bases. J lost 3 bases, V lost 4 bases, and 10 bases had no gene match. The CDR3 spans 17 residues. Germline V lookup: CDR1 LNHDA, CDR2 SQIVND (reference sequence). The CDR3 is CASSRLGTGRIYNEQFF. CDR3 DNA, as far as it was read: TGTGCCAGTAGTAGGCTCGGGACAGGGCGTATCTACAATGAG.

The CDR3 protein is CASSPRFRDEQYF. Partial CDR3 DNA: TGTGCCAGCTCACCACGGTTCAGGGACGAG. The V gene is TRBV18, the J gene TRBJ2-7; the D gene is possibly TRBD1 (5 bases). The read ends 3 residues before the CDR3 terminus; that terminus is restored from the germline J gene. In germline, CDR1 is KGHSH, CDR2 LQKENI. V lost 1 base and J lost 5, with 9 bases in between. The CDR3 loop spans 13 amino acids.

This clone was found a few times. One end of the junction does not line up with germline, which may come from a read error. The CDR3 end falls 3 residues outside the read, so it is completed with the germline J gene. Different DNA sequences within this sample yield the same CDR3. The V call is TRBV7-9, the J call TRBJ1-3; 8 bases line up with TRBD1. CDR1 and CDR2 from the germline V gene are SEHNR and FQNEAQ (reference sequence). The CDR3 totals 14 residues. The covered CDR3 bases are TGTGCCAGCAGCGTCTCAGGGGGCGGGAACACG. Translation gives CASSVSGGGNT. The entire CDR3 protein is CASSVSGGGNTIYF.

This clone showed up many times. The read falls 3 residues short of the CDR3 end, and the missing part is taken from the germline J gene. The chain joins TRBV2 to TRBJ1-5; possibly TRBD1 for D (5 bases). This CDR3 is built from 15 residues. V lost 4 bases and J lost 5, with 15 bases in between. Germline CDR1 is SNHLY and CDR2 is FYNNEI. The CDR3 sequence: CASSAMQGSYQPQHF. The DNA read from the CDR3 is TGTGCCAGCAGTGCTATGCAGGGATCATATCAGCCC.

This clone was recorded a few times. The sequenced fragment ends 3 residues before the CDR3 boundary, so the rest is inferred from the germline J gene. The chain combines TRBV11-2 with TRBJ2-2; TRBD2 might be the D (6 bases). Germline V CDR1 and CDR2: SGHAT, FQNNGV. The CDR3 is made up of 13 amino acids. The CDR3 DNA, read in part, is TGTGCCAGCAGCCCTGGGGTGCGGGAAAAG. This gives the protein CASSPGVREK. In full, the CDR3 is CASSPGVREKLFF. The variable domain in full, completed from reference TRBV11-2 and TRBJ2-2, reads EAGVAQSPRYKIIEKRQSVAFWCNPISGHATLYWYQQILGQGPKLLIQFQNNGVVDDSQLPKDRFSAERLKGVDSTLKIQPAKLEDSAVYLCASSPGVREKLFFGEGSRLTVL.

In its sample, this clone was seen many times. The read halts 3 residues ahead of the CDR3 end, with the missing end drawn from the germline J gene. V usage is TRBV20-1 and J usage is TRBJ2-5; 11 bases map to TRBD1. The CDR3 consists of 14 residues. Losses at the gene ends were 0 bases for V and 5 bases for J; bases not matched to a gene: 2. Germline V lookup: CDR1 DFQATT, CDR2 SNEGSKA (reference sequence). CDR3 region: CSARDRDRGETQYF. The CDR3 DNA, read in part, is TGCAGTGCTAGAGATCGGGACAGGGGGGAGACC.

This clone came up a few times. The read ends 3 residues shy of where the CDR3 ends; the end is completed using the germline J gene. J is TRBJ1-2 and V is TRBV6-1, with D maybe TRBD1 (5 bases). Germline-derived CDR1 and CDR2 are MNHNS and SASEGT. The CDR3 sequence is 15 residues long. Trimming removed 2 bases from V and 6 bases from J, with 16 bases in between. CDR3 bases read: TGTGCCAGCAGTGAAATAGGCGGGGCTGACCATGGC. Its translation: CASSEIGGADHG. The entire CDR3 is CASSEIGGADHGYTF.

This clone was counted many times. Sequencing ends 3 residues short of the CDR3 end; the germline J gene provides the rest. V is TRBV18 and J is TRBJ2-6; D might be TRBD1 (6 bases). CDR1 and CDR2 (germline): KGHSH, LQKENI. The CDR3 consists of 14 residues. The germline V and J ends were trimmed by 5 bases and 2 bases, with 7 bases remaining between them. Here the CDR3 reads CASSGGPGANVLTF. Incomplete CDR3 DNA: TGTGCCAGCTCAGGGGGCCCTGGGGCCAACGTC.

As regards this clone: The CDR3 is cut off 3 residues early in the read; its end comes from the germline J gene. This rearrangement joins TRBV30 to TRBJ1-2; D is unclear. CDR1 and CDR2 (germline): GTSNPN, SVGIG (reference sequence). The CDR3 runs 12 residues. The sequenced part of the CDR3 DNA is TGTGCCTCCGATCGGGGTGGTTACGAC. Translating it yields CASDRGGYD. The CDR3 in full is CASDRGGYDYTF.

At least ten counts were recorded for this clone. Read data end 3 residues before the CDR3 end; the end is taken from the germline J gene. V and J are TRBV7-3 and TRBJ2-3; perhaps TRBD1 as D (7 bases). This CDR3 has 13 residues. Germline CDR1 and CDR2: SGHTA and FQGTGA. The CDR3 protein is CASSPQGGETQYF. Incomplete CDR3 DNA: TGTGCCAGCAGCCCCCAGGGGGGAGAGACG.

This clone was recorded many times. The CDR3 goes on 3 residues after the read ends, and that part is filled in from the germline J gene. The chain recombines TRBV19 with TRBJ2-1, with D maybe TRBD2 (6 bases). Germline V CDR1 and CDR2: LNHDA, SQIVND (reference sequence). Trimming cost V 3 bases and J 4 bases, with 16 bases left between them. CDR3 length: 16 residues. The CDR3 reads CASSMTRDFSYNEQFF. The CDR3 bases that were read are TGTGCCAGTAGTATGACCCGGGACTTCTCGTACAATGAG.

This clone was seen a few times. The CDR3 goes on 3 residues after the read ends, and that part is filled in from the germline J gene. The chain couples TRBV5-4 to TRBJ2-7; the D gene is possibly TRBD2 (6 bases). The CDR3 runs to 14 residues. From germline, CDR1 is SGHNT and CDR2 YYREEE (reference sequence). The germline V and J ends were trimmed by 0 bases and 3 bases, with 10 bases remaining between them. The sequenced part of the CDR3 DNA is TGTGCCAGCAGCTTGGAACTAGCAGACTACGAG. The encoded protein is CASSLELADYE. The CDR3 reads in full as CASSLELADYEQYF.

CDR3 DNA, as far as it was read: TGTGCCTGGAGTATCGACAGGGTCGGGACTGAA. Translated, it gives CAWSIDRVGTE. The complete CDR3 protein is CAWSIDRVGTEAFF. The chain carries TRBV30 and TRBJ1-1, with 7 bases that match TRBD1. Coverage ceases 3 residues before the CDR3 finishes, and the germline J gene fills in the end. V gave up 2 bases and J gave up 5 bases; unmatched junction bases: 8. The CDR3 consists of 14 residues. Germline V gene lookup returns CDR1 GTSNPN and CDR2 SVGIG (reference sequence). The complete variable domain, with remaining parts taken from reference TRBV30 and TRBJ1-1, reads SQTIHQWPATLVQPVGSPLSLECTVEGTSNPNLYWYRQAAGRGLQLLFYSVGIGQISSEVPQNLSASRPQDRQFILSSKKLLLSDSGFYLCAWSIDRVGTEAFFGQGTRLTVV.

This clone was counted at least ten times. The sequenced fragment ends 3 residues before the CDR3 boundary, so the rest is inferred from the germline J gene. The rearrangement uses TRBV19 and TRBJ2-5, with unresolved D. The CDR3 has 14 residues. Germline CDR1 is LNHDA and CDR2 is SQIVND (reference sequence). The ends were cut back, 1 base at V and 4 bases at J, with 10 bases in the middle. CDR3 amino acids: CASSIVPGGETQYF. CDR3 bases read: TGTGCCAGTAGTATAGTTCCCGGCGGAGAGACC.

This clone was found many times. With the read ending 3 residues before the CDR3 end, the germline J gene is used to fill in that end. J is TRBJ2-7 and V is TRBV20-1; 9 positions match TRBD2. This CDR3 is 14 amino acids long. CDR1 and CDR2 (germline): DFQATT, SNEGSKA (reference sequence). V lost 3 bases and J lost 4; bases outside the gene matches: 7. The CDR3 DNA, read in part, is TGCAGTGCTAGGCCGGGACTAGCAATGTACGAG. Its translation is CSARPGLAMYE. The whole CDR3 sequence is CSARPGLAMYEQYF.